Each of the 17 T cell receptor beta chains below was sequenced from the same sample in a study of blood T cell repertoires in COVID-19. TCRdb keeps only in-frame clones here, not all; method: immunoSEQ multiplex PCR. The sample contains fewer than 200,000 clones, roughly 76% of which appear only once. The sample consisted of peripheral blood. The receptors were sampled from a woman older than 75 with COVID-19, enrolled during active disease.

This clone has a single count. The J gene is TRBJ2-7, the V gene TRBV10-3; 10 bases fit TRBD2. The V gene end was trimmed by 3 bases and the J gene end by 4 bases; junction bases not matched to a gene: 15. CDR1 and CDR2 from the germline V gene are ENHRY and SYGVKD. The CDR3 is 18 residues long. This CDR3 reads CAISDRVVSGRQKYEQYF. CDR3 nucleotide sequence: TGTGCCATCAGTGACAGGGTGGTTAGCGGGAGGCAAAAATACGAGCAGTACTTC.

CDR3 in amino acids: CSVVGTGAITEAFF. In DNA, the CDR3 is TGCAGCGTTGTAGGGACAGGGGCCATCACTGAAGCTTTCTTT. V and J are TRBV29-1 and TRBJ1-1; 10 bases line up with TRBD1. The CDR3 runs 14 residues. CDR1 SQVTM and CDR2 ANQGSEA come from the germline V gene. V lost 4 bases, J lost 4 bases, and 6 bases stayed unmatched. The complete variable domain, with remaining parts taken from reference TRBV29-1 and TRBJ1-1, reads SAVISQKPSRDICQRGTSLTIQCQVDSQVTMMFWYRQQPGQSLTLIATANQGSEATYESGFVIDKFPISRPNLTFSTLTVSNMSPEDSSIYLCSVVGTGAITEAFFGQGTRLTVV.

The CDR3 DNA sequence: TGTGCCAGCAGCGCTCCGGGACAGAACTACGAGCAGTACTTC. It yields the protein CASSAPGQNYEQYF. The chain uses TRBV13 and TRBJ2-7; 7 bases fit TRBD1. The V gene's germline CDR1 is PRHDT and CDR2 FYEKMQ (reference sequence). The V gene end was trimmed by 5 bases and the J gene end by 3 bases; junction bases not matched to a gene: 7. This CDR3 has 14 amino acids.

This clone has just a few counts. This chain uses TRBV2 with TRBJ2-1; D is uncertain. Germline V gene sequence: CDR1 SNHLY, CDR2 FYNNEI. The V end was cut by 5 bases, the J end by 8 bases, with 13 bases between. This CDR3 has 13 residues. CDR3 sequence reads: CASSYPLSYEQFF. The CDR3 coding sequence is TGTGCCAGCAGTTATCCCTTGTCCTATGAGCAGTTCTTC.

The chain uses TRBV5-8 and TRBJ2-5; TRBD1 aligns across 10 bases. This CDR3 has 15 amino acids. V was clipped by 4 bases and J by 4 bases; unmatched bases: 7. Germline V gives CDR1 SGHTS, CDR2 YDEGEE. In DNA form, the CDR3 reads TGTGCCAGCAGCCTCCGGACAGGGGGGGGAGAGACCCAGTACTTC. Its translation is CASSLRTGGGETQYF.

V and J are TRBV7-6 and TRBJ2-1; 9 bases map to TRBD2. This CDR3 has 16 residues. In germline, CDR1 is SGHVS, CDR2 FNYEAQ. V was pared by 4 bases and J by 7 bases, with 11 bases of the junction left unmatched. CDR3 residues: CASSSPAGGAGNEQFF. The CDR3 DNA follows: TGTGCCAGCAGCTCGCCCGCGGGGGGGGCGGGGAATGAGCAGTTCTTC.

The V and J genes are TRBV5-5 and TRBJ1-2, with D possibly being TRBD1 (6 bases). Per germline, CDR1 SGHKS and CDR2 YYEKEE (reference sequence). V was trimmed by 7 bases and J by 2 bases, leaving 18 bases between them. There are 15 residues in the CDR3. CDR3 in amino acids: CASHGGAEVNYGYTF. The CDR3 DNA follows: TGTGCCAGCCATGGGGGGGCAGAGGTGAACTATGGCTACACCTTC.

This clone was seen more than once but under ten times. V gene TRBV4-3 combines with J gene TRBJ1-2; 9 nucleotides align to TRBD1. The CDR3 is 14 amino acids. Germline V lookup: CDR1 LGHNA, CDR2 YSLEER. V gave up 5 bases and J gave up 5 bases; unmatched junction bases: 6. In DNA form, the CDR3 reads TGCGCCAGCAGCGGCCGGGACAGGGCTTATGGCTACACCTTC. Translating gives CASSGRDRAYGYTF.

The rearrangement joins TRBV6-1 to TRBJ1-5; no firm D call. The germline CDR1 and CDR2 sequences are MNHNS and SASEGT. This CDR3 is built from 12 residues. V was trimmed by 1 base and J by 6 bases, leaving 4 bases between them. The CDR3 sequence: CASSEGSQPQHF. The CDR3, as DNA: TGTGCCAGCAGTGAAGGCAGTCAGCCCCAGCATTTT.

The V call is TRBV28, the J call TRBJ1-2; no firm D call. The CDR3 runs to 13 residues. Trimming removed 11 bases at V and 2 bases at J, with 15 bases between. Germline CDR1 MDHEN, CDR2 SYDVKM. Here the CDR3 DNA reads TGTGCCGTCGAATTGGAGGGCAACTATGGCTACACCTTC. Protein: CAVELEGNYGYTF.

This chain joins TRBV3-1 (or the pseudogene TRBV3-2) and TRBJ2-5, with TRBD2 matching 7 bases. The J segment lost 5 bases and the V segment lost 3 bases, leaving 0 bases of the junction unmatched. This CDR3 is 12 amino acids long. Germline V gives CDR1 LGHDT, CDR2 YNNKEL (reference sequence). CDR3 amino acids: CASSQRGETQYF. In DNA form, the CDR3 reads TGTGCCAGCAGCCAGCGGGGGGAGACCCAGTACTTC.

This chain links TRBV7-3 with TRBJ1-1, with 10 bases fitting TRBD1. This CDR3 is built from 14 residues. The ends lost 5 bases at V and 4 bases at J; junction bases unmatched: 4. Germline V lookup: CDR1 SGHTA, CDR2 FQGTGA. CDR3 nucleotide sequence: TGTGCCAGCAGCCCAGGACAGGGGGTCACTGAAGCTTTCTTT. It specifies CASSPGQGVTEAFF.

This chain links TRBV28 with TRBJ2-7; D is possibly TRBD1 (6 bases). Germline loops: CDR1 MDHEN, CDR2 SYDVKM. V lost 2 bases and J 7 bases, leaving 18 bases between the germline ends. This CDR3 contains 15 residues. CDR3 loop: CASSLGGTPLGEQYF. CDR3 coding DNA: TGTGCCAGCAGTTTAGGTGGGACACCACTTGGGGAGCAGTACTTC.

The J gene is TRBJ1-2, the V gene TRBV29-1; the match to TRBD1 covers 11 bases. Germline loops: CDR1 SQVTM, CDR2 ANQGSEA. The CDR3 length is 16 residues. Germline trimming cut 2 bases from V and 4 bases from J; bases unmatched to any gene: 9. CDR3 bases: TGCAGCGTTGAAATCGGACAGGGGGCGTACGGCTATGGCTACACCTTC. This encodes CSVEIGQGAYGYGYTF.

This rearrangement joins TRBV14 to TRBJ2-5; 7 nucleotides line up with TRBD2. CDR3 length: 14 amino acids. The germline gives CDR1 SGHDN, CDR2 FVKESK. After removal of 4 bases from V and 7 bases from J, the junction contained 9 bases not matched to a gene. Here the CDR3 DNA reads TGTGCCAGCAGCCCCAGGGAGGGCCTCGGGACCCAGTACTTC. This codes for CASSPREGLGTQYF.

The chain has TRBV18 and TRBJ2-1; D is possibly TRBD2 (5 bases). The germline gives CDR1 KGHSH, CDR2 LQKENI. The V gene lost 3 bases and the J gene lost 6 bases, with 12 bases spanning the gap. There are 14 residues in the CDR3. DNA of the CDR3: TGTGCCAGCTCACCTCCGAGCGGAGGCAATGAGCAGTTCTTC. Translating it yields CASSPPSGGNEQFF.

The chain couples TRBV30 to TRBJ2-1; 9 positions agree with TRBD1. J lost 7 bases, V lost 5 bases, and 6 bases had no gene match. Germline loops: CDR1 GTSNPN, CDR2 SVGIG (reference sequence). The CDR3 runs to 13 residues. The CDR3 nucleotides read TGTGCCTGGTCCCGACAGGGGGGGAATGAGCAGTTCTTC. Translating it yields CAWSRQGGNEQFF.